What follows are 3 T cell receptor beta chains derived from one specimen sequenced in a study of T-cell memory formation after mild COVID-19. MiXCR, applied by TCRdb to the 5' RACE reads, yields one record per CDR3 protein. The table shows under 400,000 distinct CDR3 sequences, with more than 20% occurring only once. The source material was PBMCs or a T cell subset sorted from them (not recorded which). The receptors here all came from an adult woman who had mild COVID-19 (a few samples of this study predate the infection). Cell type and time point are not known.

This clonotype came up a few times. The gene calls are TRBV18 and TRBJ2-3, with TRBD1 identical over 9 bases. In germline, CDR1 is KGHSH, CDR2 LQKENI. The junction had 10 bases not matched to a gene; V was cut back by 6 bases and J by 3 bases. The CDR3 loop spans 16 amino acids. Here the CDR3 reads CASSPTAQGATDTQYF. The CDR3 nucleotides read TGTGCCAGCTCCCCAACGGCACAGGGGGCGACAGATACGCAGTATTTT.

The CDR3 coding sequence is TGTGCCAGCAGCTTATCAAGGGTTAATGAAAAACTGTTTTTT. Translating it yields CASSLSRVNEKLFF. The rearrangement uses TRBV7-2 and TRBJ1-4, with D uncertain. V dropped 2 bases and J dropped 4 bases, with 8 bases sitting between them. Germline CDR1 reads SGHTA; CDR2 reads FQGNSA. The CDR3 consists of 14 residues.

The chain recombines TRBV2 with TRBJ2-5; D remains unclear. The CDR3 has 14 residues. V gave up 1 base and J gave up 3 bases, with 9 bases separating them. Germline V gene lookup returns CDR1 SNHLY and CDR2 FYNNEI. The CDR3, as DNA: TGTGCCAGCAGTGAAGGGCAGCCAAAAGAGACCCAGTACTTC. It yields the protein CASSEGQPKETQYF.